This entry features one T cell receptor (beta chain) sequence. What it binds is unknown. It was with 60 Vbeta and 13 Jbeta primers that the PCR ran. The repertoire was sequenced with immunoSEQ multiplex PCR; TCRdb's copy has only in-frame clones and lacks some. The table shows 110,000 or so clones, with over 70% occurring only once. The record originates from a study of cytomegalovirus exposure and HLA in healthy donors. Study results and caveats: On later analysis, the bulk of CMV-associated TCR beta chains appeared to be HLA-restricted. CMV antigen specificity of a few CMV-associated chains was confirmed in vitro. There was a cluster of highly shared sequence variants that was likely a sequencing artifact.

Specimen: PBMCs. The TCR originated in a woman aged 50 to 60 in good health and CMV-seropositive.

Written as DNA, the CDR3 is TGCGCCAGCAGCCAAGAGGGGCTAGATAGCCTCAAGTATTTT. Translated, it gives CASSQEGLDSLKYF. V gene TRBV4-3 combines with J gene TRBJ2-3; D may be TRBD1 (5 bases). This CDR3 contains 14 residues. With 0 bases removed from V and 13 bases from J, the gap between germline ends came to 17 bases. The V gene's germline CDR1 is LGHNA and CDR2 YSLEER.